The rows below give T cell receptor beta chains drawn from one sample of a study of Graves' ophthalmopathy and Graves' hyperthyroidism. In TCRdb, the multiplex PCR reads were re-called with MiXCR into one record per CDR3 protein. In the table there are around 1,000,000 distinct CDR3 sequences, about 35% of which are singletons. Sequenced material: peripheral blood or thyroid tissue (not recorded which). These TCRs come from an adult man with Graves' hyperthyroidism. Each CDR3 is given with its conserved first and last residue. Fields, in order: V gene, clone size, J gene, CDR3 length, D gene, CDR3 protein, CDR3 DNA. The D gene is left open where the match is weak. Some rows mark clone size as missing; the rest say once, few, many or name a class of expanded clone.

v_gene: TRBV10-2; abundance: many; j_gene: TRBJ1-2; len: 15; d_gene: .; CDR3aa: CASTLGVGTAGGYTF; CDR3nt: TGCGCCAGCACACTGGGGGTGGGGACCGCCGGTGGCTACACCTTC
v_gene: TRBV9; abundance: .; j_gene: TRBJ2-7; len: 14; d_gene: .; CDR3aa: CASSQWGDPYEQCF; CDR3nt: TGTGCCAGCAGCCAATGGGGGGACCCCTACGAGCAGTGCTTC
v_gene: TRBV19; abundance: .; j_gene: TRBJ1-5; len: 14; d_gene: .; CDR3aa: CASSPRRGQETQHF; CDR3nt: TGTGCCAGCAGCCCAAGACGCGGCCAAGAGACCCAGCATTTT
v_gene: TRBV2; abundance: many; j_gene: TRBJ2-2; len: 15; d_gene: .; CDR3aa: CASIQPGQNTGELFF; CDR3nt: TGTGCCAGCATACAACCGGGACAGAACACCGGGGAGCTGTTTTTT
v_gene: TRBV5-1; abundance: few; j_gene: TRBJ1-2; len: 15; d_gene: .; CDR3aa: CASSPGDRRNYGYTF; CDR3nt: TGCGCCAGCAGCCCCGGCGACAGGAGGAACTATGGCTACACCTTC
v_gene: TRBV19; abundance: many; j_gene: TRBJ1-1; len: 13; d_gene: .; CDR3aa: CASIFGRLDEAFF; CDR3nt: TGTGCCAGTATATTTGGGCGGCTGGATGAAGCTTTCTTT
v_gene: TRBV20-1; abundance: .; j_gene: TRBJ1-2; len: 13; d_gene: .; CDR3aa: CSASGAPPYGYTF; CDR3nt: TGCAGTGCTAGTGGGGCCCCCCCTTATGGCTACACCTTC
v_gene: TRBV5-1; abundance: many; j_gene: TRBJ2-7; len: 13; d_gene: .; CDR3aa: CASSRERSYEQYF; CDR3nt: TGCGCCAGCAGCCGGGAGCGATCCTACGAGCAGTACTTC
v_gene: TRBV5-6; abundance: .; j_gene: TRBJ2-2; len: 16; d_gene: .; CDR3aa: CASSLIPRANTGELFF; CDR3nt: TGTGCCAGCAGCTTGATTCCTAGGGCGAACACCGGGGAGCTGTTTTTT
v_gene: TRBV10-3; abundance: .; j_gene: TRBJ2-5; len: 13; d_gene: TRBD2; CDR3aa: CASSWGRAETQYF; CDR3nt: TGTGCCAGCAGTTGGGGGAGGGCGGAGACCCAGTACTTC
v_gene: TRBV10-3; abundance: .; j_gene: TRBJ1-1; len: 17; d_gene: TRBD1; CDR3aa: CAISERVSQGVNTEAFF; CDR3nt: TGTGCCATCAGTGAGAGGGTGTCACAGGGGGTTAACACTGAAGCTTTCTTT
v_gene: TRBV29-1; abundance: .; j_gene: TRBJ1-1; len: 10; d_gene: .; CDR3aa: CSARTVEAFF; CDR3nt: TGCAGCGCCCGGACGGTTGAAGCTTTCTTT
v_gene: TRBV20-1; abundance: many; j_gene: TRBJ2-7; len: 13; d_gene: .; CDR3aa: CSAPSLGSYEQYF; CDR3nt: TGCAGTGCCCCAAGTCTAGGGTCCTACGAGCAGTACTTC